This passage covers 29 T cell receptor beta chains from one sample sequenced in a study of control samples from healthy donors and cancer patients. The method was immunoSEQ multiplex PCR; TCRdb's version includes in-frame clones alone and lacks a portion of them. The sample lists about 110,000 clones; 75% to 95% were seen once. The sample was blood. Receptor source: a human donor in good health. The donor label of this sample is uncertain.

The V gene is TRBV7-3, the J gene TRBJ2-2; D gene uncertain. CDR1 is SGHTA, CDR2 FQGTGA, per germline. The V gene lost 3 bases and the J gene lost 1 base, with 0 bases spanning the gap. The CDR3 sequence is 12 residues long. CDR3 protein: CASSLNTGELFF. Here the CDR3 DNA reads TGTGCCAGCAGCTTGAACACCGGGGAGCTGTTTTTT.

The gene calls are TRBV2 and TRBJ2-3, with D hard to call. This CDR3 comprises 14 residues. Germline-derived CDR1 and CDR2 are SNHLY and FYNNEI. V was clipped by 7 bases and J by 5 bases, with 16 bases between them. The CDR3 coding sequence is TGTGCCAGCAAAATAGATGGCCTTGGAGATACGCAGTATTTT. The encoded protein is CASKIDGLGDTQYF. Looking up the rest from reference TRBV2 and TRBJ2-3 gives the full variable domain: EPEVTQTPSHQVTQMGQEVILRCVPISNHLYFYWYRQILGQKVEFLVSFYNNEISEKSEIFDDQFSVERPDGSNFTLKIRSTKLEDSAMYFCASKIDGLGDTQYFGPGTRLTVL.

V gene TRBV6-6 combines with J gene TRBJ2-5; D might be TRBD1 (6 bases). This CDR3 contains 15 residues. Germline lookup yields CDR1 MNHNY and CDR2 SVGAGI (reference sequence). V was cut by 3 bases and J by 3 bases, with 14 bases left in between. CDR3 amino acids: CASSYAFRGEETQYF. The CDR3 DNA sequence: TGTGCCAGCAGTTATGCTTTCAGGGGCGAAGAGACCCAGTACTTC.

The chain uses TRBV2 and TRBJ1-5; D gene unclear. Deletions cut 1 base from V and 7 bases from J, with 8 bases between. The CDR3 runs to 13 residues. The germline V gene encodes CDR1 SNHLY and CDR2 FYNNEI. In nucleotides, the CDR3 is TGTGCCAGCAGTGAAGAGGTCAGCCAGCCCCAGCATTTT. Its translation is CASSEEVSQPQHF.

The V call is TRBV27, the J call TRBJ1-5, with unresolved D. Trimming cost V 5 bases and J 0 bases, with 26 bases left between them. CDR1 is MNHEY and CDR2 is SMNVEV in the germline V gene (reference sequence). This CDR3 spans 20 amino acids. The CDR3 protein is CASSPKGPIRLTYSNQPQHF. CDR3 nucleotide sequence: TGTGCCAGCAGTCCCAAGGGTCCGATCAGGCTAACTTATAGCAATCAGCCCCAGCATTTT.

The V and J genes are TRBV3-1 (or the pseudogene TRBV3-2) and TRBJ2-1; 10 nucleotides align to TRBD1. CDR3 length: 15 residues. V dropped 3 bases and J dropped 5; count of bases not matched to a gene: 4. Germline CDR1 and CDR2: LGHDT and YNNKEL (reference sequence). In DNA form, the CDR3 reads TGTGCCAGCAGCCACGGAGGGACAGGGGACAATGAGCAGTTCTTC. Encoded protein: CASSHGGTGDNEQFF.

The genes are TRBV6-1 and TRBJ2-1; no clear D gene. V lost 2 bases and J 4 bases, leaving 9 bases between the germline ends. Germline V lookup: CDR1 MNHNS, CDR2 SASEGT. The CDR3 length is 14 residues. In nucleotides, the CDR3 is TGTGCCAGCAGTGAAAGCGACGGGTACAATGAGCAGTTCTTC. Its translation: CASSESDGYNEQFF.

The J gene is TRBJ2-1, the V gene TRBV7-2; possibly TRBD1 for D (6 bases). V was pared by 3 bases and J by 13 bases, with 13 bases between. This CDR3 is built from 12 residues. CDR1 is SGHTA and CDR2 is FQGNSA in the germline V gene. CDR3 amino acids: CASSLYRDSQFF. The CDR3 bases are TGTGCCAGCAGCTTGTACAGGGATTCCCAGTTCTTC.

The rearrangement joins TRBV6-5 to TRBJ2-1; tentatively, D is TRBD1 or TRBD2 (5 bases each). Germline loops: CDR1 MNHEY, CDR2 SVGAGI. Trimming left V 5 bases short and J 4 bases short, with 15 bases between. The length of the CDR3 is 15 residues. In nucleotides, the CDR3 is TGTGCCAGCAGTCGGGGACCAGAAACATACAATGAGCAGTTCTTC. Protein product: CASSRGPETYNEQFF.

The chain has TRBV28 and TRBJ1-6, with 8 positions matching TRBD1. With 6 bases clipped from V and 7 bases from J, the junction kept 5 bases outside the gene matches. Germline V gene lookup returns CDR1 MDHEN and CDR2 SYDVKM. The CDR3 length is 14 residues. The CDR3, as DNA: TGTGCCAGCAGCCCGGGACAGGCAAATTCACCCCTCCACTTT. It yields the protein CASSPGQANSPLHF.

The chain is built from TRBV13 and TRBJ1-6, with TRBD1 identical over 9 bases. V lost 2 bases, J lost 6 bases, and 5 bases stayed unmatched. The CDR3 spans 16 residues. Germline-derived CDR1 and CDR2 are PRHDT and FYEKMQ (reference sequence). In DNA, the CDR3 is TGTGCCAGCAGCTTATCCCCGGGACAGGGTAATTCACCCCTCCACTTT. Protein product: CASSLSPGQGNSPLHF.

The rearrangement links TRBV24-1 to TRBJ2-2, with D possibly TRBD1 on 5 matching bases. CDR1 is KGHDR and CDR2 is SFDVKD in the germline V gene. Trimming left V 8 bases short and J 0 bases short, with 9 bases between. The CDR3 extends over 14 amino acids. The CDR3 loop is CATMGRTNTGELFF. The CDR3 DNA follows: TGTGCCACCATGGGGCGCACGAACACCGGGGAGCTGTTTTTT.

This CDR3 reads CASSVALNTEAFF. The DNA for the CDR3 is TGTGCCAGCAGCGTAGCTTTGAACACTGAAGCTTTCTTT. The rearrangement links TRBV9 to TRBJ1-1; the D is unclear. The CDR3 covers 13 residues. Germline CDR1 is SGDLS and CDR2 is YYNGEE. Trimming removed 0 bases at V and 0 bases at J, with 3 bases between.

As DNA, the CDR3 is TGTGCCAGCAGCTTAAAGGGCGGGAACACTGAAGCTTTCTTT. It is translated as CASSLKGGNTEAFF. The rearrangement joins TRBV7-2 to TRBJ1-1; D is ambiguous. The length of the CDR3 is 14 residues. V lost 2 bases and J lost 1, with 8 bases in between. Germline V gives CDR1 SGHTA, CDR2 FQGNSA.

This chain connects TRBV12-3 or TRBV12-4 to TRBJ2-3; D perhaps matches TRBD2 (7 bases). The germline V and J ends were trimmed by 6 bases and 4 bases, with 11 bases remaining between them. The CDR3 totals 13 residues. This CDR3 is CASSLGGPDTQYF. CDR3 nucleotides: TGTGCCAGCAGCCTCGGGGGGCCAGATACGCAGTATTTT.

This clone was recorded only once. The J gene is TRBJ2-5, the V gene TRBV5-7; TRBD2 matches 14 bases. TRBV5-7 is reported as an ORF; its role is uncertain. This CDR3 region has 16 residues. With 4 bases clipped from V and 4 bases from J, the junction kept 6 bases outside the gene matches. CDR3 protein: CASSPGLAGEAETQYF. CDR3 coding DNA: TGTGCCAGCAGCCCGGGACTAGCGGGGGAGGCAGAGACCCAGTACTTC.

This chain uses TRBV29-1 with TRBJ2-2, with unresolved D. The CDR3 runs 15 residues. Germline V CDR1 and CDR2: SQVTM, ANQGSEA. V lost 6 bases to trimming and J lost 6 bases, with 20 bases between them. The CDR3: CSVLTLGRLAGELFF. The CDR3 bases are TGCAGCGTCCTGACACTTGGCCGCCTTGCCGGGGAGCTGTTTTTT.

The chain couples TRBV2 to TRBJ2-7; D not certain. The V end was cut by 3 bases, the J end by 6 bases, with 15 bases between. CDR1 is SNHLY and CDR2 is FYNNEI in the germline V gene. The CDR3 extends over 14 amino acids. The DNA for the CDR3 is TGTGCCAGCAGTGATAGCTCGGCGGTGGGCGAGCAGTACTTC. Its protein product is CASSDSSAVGEQYF.

The chain recombines TRBV5-4 with TRBJ2-3; D unclear. V was clipped by 0 bases and J by 0 bases, with 8 bases between them. This CDR3 contains 15 residues. CDR1 is SGHNT and CDR2 is YYREEE in the germline V gene (reference sequence). The CDR3 sequence is CASSLAQASTDTQYF. CDR3 nucleotide sequence: TGTGCCAGCAGCTTGGCGCAGGCTAGCACAGATACGCAGTATTTT.

The chain couples TRBV19 to TRBJ2-3, with a weak D call TRBD2 (6 bases). Per germline, CDR1 LNHDA and CDR2 SQIVND (reference sequence). The CDR3 consists of 12 residues. The V and J ends lost 3 bases and 9 bases respectively, with 10 bases between them. The CDR3 region is CASSMGGETQYF. DNA of the CDR3: TGTGCCAGTAGTATGGGGGGTGAGACGCAGTATTTT.

The chain recombines TRBV24-1 with TRBJ1-2; D uncertain. Trimming removed 4 bases from V and 5 bases from J, with 13 bases in between. Germline V CDR1 and CDR2: KGHDR, SFDVKD. The CDR3 sequence is 14 residues long. The DNA of the CDR3 is TGTGCCACCAGTGACCCCAAGGGTGTTTATGGCTACACCTTC. Translation gives CATSDPKGVYGYTF.

The genes are TRBV19 and TRBJ1-1, with 9 bases matching TRBD1. The germline CDR1 and CDR2 sequences are LNHDA and SQIVND (reference sequence). The CDR3 consists of 13 residues. Trimming at V came to 7 bases and at J to 8 bases, leaving 8 bases not matched to a gene. CDR3 region: CASIGTGLGEAFF. The CDR3 region has the DNA TGTGCCAGTATTGGGACAGGGTTGGGAGAAGCTTTCTTT.

The chain couples TRBV6-1 to TRBJ1-4; 7 bases line up with TRBD1. The CDR3 loop spans 15 amino acids. V lost 1 base to trimming and J lost 7 bases; unmatched junction nucleotides: 6. The germline gives CDR1 MNHNS, CDR2 SASEGT. CDR3 DNA: TGTGCCAGCAGTGAAGGGAAGGCAGGGGGTGAAAAACTGTTTTTT. Translated, it gives CASSEGKAGGEKLFF.

CDR3 bases: TGTGCCAGCAGTTCCACGATACAGGGGGCGAATCAGCCCCAGCATTTT. This encodes CASSSTIQGANQPQHF. V gene TRBV6-6 combines with J gene TRBJ1-5, with 9 bases identical to TRBD1. CDR1 is MNHNY and CDR2 is SVGAGI in the germline V gene (reference sequence). Trimming took 4 bases from V and 4 from J; bases not matched to a gene: 8. CDR3 length: 16 residues.

The genes are TRBV5-1 and TRBJ2-7; 7 nucleotides match TRBD1. V was clipped by 4 bases and J by 8 bases; unmatched bases: 12. The germline gives CDR1 SGHRS, CDR2 YFSETQ. This CDR3 has 14 amino acids. The CDR3 DNA follows: TGCGCCAGCAGCCAGTTGGGACAGACGCCGCAGCAGTACTTC. Protein: CASSQLGQTPQQYF.

The V gene is TRBV12-5, the J gene TRBJ1-5, with D hard to call. The CDR3 sequence is 20 residues long. Trimming stripped 6 bases from V and 0 bases from J, with 27 bases between. Germline-derived CDR1 and CDR2 are LGHNT and FRNRAP. Here the CDR3 DNA reads TGTGCTAGTGGGTTTATCCTGCGACACCCCGAAGTTAATAGCAATCAGCCCCAGCATTTT. Its protein is CASGFILRHPEVNSNQPQHF.

This clone appeared a single time. In the same sample, other DNA sequences code for this CDR3. The V and J genes are TRBV12-3 or TRBV12-4 and TRBJ2-5; D is unresolved. CDR3 length equals 11 residues. V was cut by 6 bases and J by 5 bases, with 7 bases left in between. The CDR3 loop reads CASSFRETQYF. CDR3 bases: TGTGCCAGCAGCTTCAGGGAGACCCAGTACTTC.

This clone was seen a handful of times. This chain joins TRBV27 and TRBJ2-7, with 9 bases that match TRBD2. Per the germline V gene, CDR1 is MNHEY and CDR2 is SMNVEV (reference sequence). V gave up 0 bases and J gave up 7 bases; unmatched junction bases: 4. CDR3 length equals 14 residues. CDR3: CASSLSAGGLEQYF. The CDR3 DNA follows: TGTGCCAGCAGTTTATCAGCGGGGGGCCTGGAGCAGTACTTC.

J is TRBJ2-3 and V is TRBV19; 8 bases line up with TRBD2. The trim removed 9 bases at V and 1 base at J, leaving 9 bases unmatched. Germline lookup yields CDR1 LNHDA and CDR2 SQIVND (reference sequence). This CDR3 is built from 15 residues. The CDR3 DNA is TGTGCCAGCATGGCGGGGGGCCCCCGCACAGATACGCAGTATTTT. It specifies CASMAGGPRTDTQYF.